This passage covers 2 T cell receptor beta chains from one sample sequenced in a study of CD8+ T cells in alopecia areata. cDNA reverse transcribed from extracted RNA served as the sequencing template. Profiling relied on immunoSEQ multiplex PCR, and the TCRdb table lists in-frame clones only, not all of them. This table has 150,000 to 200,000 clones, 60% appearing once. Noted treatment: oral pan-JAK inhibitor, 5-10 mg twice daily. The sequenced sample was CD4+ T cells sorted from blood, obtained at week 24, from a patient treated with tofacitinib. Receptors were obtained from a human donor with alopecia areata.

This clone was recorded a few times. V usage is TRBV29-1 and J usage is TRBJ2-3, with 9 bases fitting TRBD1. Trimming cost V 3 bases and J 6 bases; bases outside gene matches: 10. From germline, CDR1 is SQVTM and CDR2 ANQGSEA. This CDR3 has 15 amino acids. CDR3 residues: CSVDGTGSVGDTQYF. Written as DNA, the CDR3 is TGCAGCGTTGACGGGACAGGGTCGGTGGGGGATACGCAGTATTTT.

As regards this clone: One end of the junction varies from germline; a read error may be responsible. For the CDR3, the DNA is TGCGCCTCGTGGGGAGGAGATGGCTACACCTTC. The encoded protein is CASWGGDGYTF. V usage is TRBV6-1 and J usage is TRBJ1-2, with D uncertain. This CDR3 is 11 amino acids long. In germline, CDR1 is MNHNS, CDR2 SASEGT.